The clone carrying this TCR beta chain was detected only once. Its specificity is not known. The V and J ends lost 4 bases and 4 bases, in that order; junction bases with no gene match: 11. CDR3 size: 16 residues. Germline V gives CDR1 MRHNA, CDR2 SNTAGT. The data originate from a study of hypomethylating agent response in myelodysplastic syndrome. As for the study in general: Complete response or hematologic improvement counted as response; others were non-responders. Study-wide results and limits: Possible novel MDS antigen recognition by shared GLIPH2 clusters needs experimental validation. Analysis covered a small cohort of just about 11 patients.

At survey resolution, about 400 ng of DNA per sample was split into two 200 ng replicates. Assay used: immunoSEQ multiplex PCR; TCRdb lists only in-frame clones, some missing. The data contain roughly 5,400 clones, 88% of them singletons. The gene calls are TRBV6-4 and TRBJ2-3; 7 bases are a match to TRBD2. The sequences come from bone marrow, collected before or after starting hypomethylating agent treatment for myelodysplastic syndrome (not recorded which). This receptor was identified in a human donor with myelodysplastic syndrome. CDR3 in DNA: TGTGCCAGCAGTGTCGGACGGCTAGCGGAACCAGATACGCAGTATTTT. The encoded protein is CASSVGRLAEPDTQYF.